This TCR beta chain was sequenced for a study of blood T cell repertoires in COVID-19. Produced via immunoSEQ multiplex PCR; TCRdb's table is partial and in-frame only. Of over 150,000 clones detected, roughly four fifths appear once; the ten largest clones hold about 10%. The CDR3 spans 15 residues. Per the germline V gene, CDR1 is MNHEY and CDR2 is SMNVEV (reference sequence). Trimming cost V 8 bases and J 4 bases, with 17 bases left between them. This chain uses TRBV27 with TRBJ2-2, with TRBD1 as a possible D gene (6 bases). This TCR was recovered from a middle-aged man who had recovered from COVID-19. The specimen sequenced was PBMCs or T cells enriched from blood (not recorded which). CDR3 residues: CASAPNRVGTGELFF. The DNA of the CDR3 is TGTGCCAGCGCCCCCAACAGGGTCGGCACCGGGGAGCTGTTTTTT.